Below, one TCR beta chain is given with its context. The target antigen is unknown. Extracted RNA was reverse transcribed into cDNA, the sequencing template. Sequencing was performed with immunoSEQ multiplex PCR; in TCRdb, only in-frame clones are kept and a portion is missing. The sample lists around 180,000 clones, roughly 60% occurring once. These data originate in a study of CD8+ T cells in alopecia areata. At the level of the study: The study gave tofacitinib for 6 to 18 months, then 6 months off drug. Study-wide points: Administration of tofacitinib significantly diminished scalp clonality and expanded CD8+ clones within the top 100. A large proportion of expanded lesional clones were detected persisting in scalp and blood during tofacitinib.

Treatment denoted: oral pan-JAK inhibitor, 5-10 mg twice daily. Germline values: CDR1 SGHVS, CDR2 FNYEAQ. V lost 2 bases and J lost 1; bases outside the gene matches: 1. There are 14 residues in the CDR3. The source was CD4+ T cells sorted from blood, collected at week 49, from a patient treated with tofacitinib. The sequence was obtained from a human donor with alopecia areata. This chain joins TRBV7-6 and TRBJ2-5, with 7 bases aligning to TRBD1. This CDR3 reads CASSLRDSQETQYF. In DNA form, the CDR3 reads TGTGCCAGCAGCTTAAGGGACAGCCAAGAGACCCAGTACTTC.